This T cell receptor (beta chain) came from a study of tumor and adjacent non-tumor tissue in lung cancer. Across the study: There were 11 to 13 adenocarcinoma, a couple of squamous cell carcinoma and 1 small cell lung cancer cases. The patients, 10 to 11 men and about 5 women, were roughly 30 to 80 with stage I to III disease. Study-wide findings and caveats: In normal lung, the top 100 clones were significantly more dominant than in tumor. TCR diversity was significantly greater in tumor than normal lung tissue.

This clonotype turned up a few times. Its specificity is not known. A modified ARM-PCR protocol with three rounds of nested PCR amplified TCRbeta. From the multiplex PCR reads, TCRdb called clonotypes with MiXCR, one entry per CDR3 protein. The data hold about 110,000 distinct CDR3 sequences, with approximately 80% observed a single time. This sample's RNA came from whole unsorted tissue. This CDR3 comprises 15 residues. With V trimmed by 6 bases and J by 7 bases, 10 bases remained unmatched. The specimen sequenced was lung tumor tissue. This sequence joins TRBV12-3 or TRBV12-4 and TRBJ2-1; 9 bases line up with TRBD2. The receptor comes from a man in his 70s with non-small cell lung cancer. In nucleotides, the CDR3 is TGTGCCAGCAGGCCCGCGCGTAGCGGGAGTAATGAGCAGTTCTTC. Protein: CASRPARSGSNEQFF.